The clone carrying this T cell receptor (beta chain) showed up just a few times. Antigen: not known. This sample stems from a study of T cell repertoires in cytomegalovirus infection. Study details: CMV infection together with matching HLA type was indicated by public TCR beta signatures.

In TCRdb, the reads were re-called with MiXCR into one record per CDR3 protein. Among around 290,000 distinct CDR3 sequences listed, about a quarter were seen once. CDR3 length: 13 amino acids. Germline CDR1 DFQATT, CDR2 SNEGSKA (reference sequence). Trimming took 6 bases from V and 6 from J, leaving 14 bases between them. Whole-study findings and limits: Dominating the ex vivo response were TCR beta clonotypes that were CMV-specific and HLA-C-restricted. Based on cumulative public TCR beta family frequency, carriers of CMV plus the relevant HLA were identified.

This chain uses TRBV20-1 with TRBJ1-4, with a weak D call TRBD1 (6 bases). The source of this sequence is a human donor in good health (CMV status not recorded). Some clones in this sample may be carry-over from other donors' samples. Sequencing input: PBMCs. The CDR3 DNA reads TGCAGTGCGGAAGGGGGAGGGCATGAAAAACTGTTTTTT. It codes for CSAEGGGHEKLFF.